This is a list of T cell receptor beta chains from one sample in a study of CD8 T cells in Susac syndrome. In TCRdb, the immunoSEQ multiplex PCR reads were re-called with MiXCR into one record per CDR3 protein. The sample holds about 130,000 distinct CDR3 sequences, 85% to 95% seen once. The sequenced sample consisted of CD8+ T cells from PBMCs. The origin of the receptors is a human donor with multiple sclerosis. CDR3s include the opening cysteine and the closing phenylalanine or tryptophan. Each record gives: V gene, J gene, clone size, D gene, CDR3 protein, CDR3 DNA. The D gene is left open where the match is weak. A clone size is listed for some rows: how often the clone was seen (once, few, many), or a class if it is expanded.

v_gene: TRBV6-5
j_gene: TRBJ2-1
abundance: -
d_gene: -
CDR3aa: CASSYPGTSANEQFF
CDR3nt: TGTGCCAGCAGTTACCCCGGGACTTCTGCCAATGAGCAGTTCTTC

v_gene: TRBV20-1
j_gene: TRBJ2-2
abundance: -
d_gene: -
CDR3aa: CSVRPLVLGGELFF
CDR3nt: TGCAGTGTTAGGCCCCTAGTCCTAGGCGGGGAGCTGTTTTTT

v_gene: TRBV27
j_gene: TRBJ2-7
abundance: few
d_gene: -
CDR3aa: CASGAFGEQYF
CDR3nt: TGTGCCAGCGGGGCGTTCGGGGAGCAGTACTTC

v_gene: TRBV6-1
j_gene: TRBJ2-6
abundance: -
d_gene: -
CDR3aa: CASTGGRPSGANVLTF
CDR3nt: TGTGCCAGCACTGGCGGACGGCCTTCTGGGGCCAACGTCCTGACTTTC

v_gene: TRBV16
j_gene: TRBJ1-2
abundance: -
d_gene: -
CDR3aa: CASSSHSGSNYGYTF
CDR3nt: TGTGCCAGCAGCAGTCACTCCGGGTCAAACTATGGCTACACCTTC

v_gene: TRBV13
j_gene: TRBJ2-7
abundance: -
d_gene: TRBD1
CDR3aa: CASSSKGQGTHEQYF
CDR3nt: TGTGCCAGCAGCTCTAAAGGACAGGGTACCCACGAGCAGTACTTC

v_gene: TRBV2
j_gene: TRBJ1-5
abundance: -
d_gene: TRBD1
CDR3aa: CATDTGGGNQPQHF
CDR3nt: TGTGCCACCGATACAGGGGGCGGCAATCAGCCCCAGCATTTT

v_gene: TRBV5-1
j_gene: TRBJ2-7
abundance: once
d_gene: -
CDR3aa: CASSFGRAPSYEQYF
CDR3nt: TGCGCCAGCAGCTTCGGACGGGCACCCTCCTACGAGCAGTACTTC

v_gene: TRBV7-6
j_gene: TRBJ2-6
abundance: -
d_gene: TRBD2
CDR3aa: CASSAEGRGNWGANVLTF
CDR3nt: TGTGCCAGCAGCGCAGAGGGGCGGGGGAACTGGGGGGCCAACGTCCTGACTTTC

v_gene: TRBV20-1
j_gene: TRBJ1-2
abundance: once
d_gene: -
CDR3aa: CSARGSGDLKANYGYTF
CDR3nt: TGCAGTGCTAGGGGGTCTGGCGACTTAAAAGCTAACTATGGCTACACCTTC

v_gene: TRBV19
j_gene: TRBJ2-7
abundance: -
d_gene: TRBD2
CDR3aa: CASSRGSGNSYEQYF
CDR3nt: TGTGCCAGTAGTAGAGGTAGCGGGAACTCCTACGAGCAGTACTTC